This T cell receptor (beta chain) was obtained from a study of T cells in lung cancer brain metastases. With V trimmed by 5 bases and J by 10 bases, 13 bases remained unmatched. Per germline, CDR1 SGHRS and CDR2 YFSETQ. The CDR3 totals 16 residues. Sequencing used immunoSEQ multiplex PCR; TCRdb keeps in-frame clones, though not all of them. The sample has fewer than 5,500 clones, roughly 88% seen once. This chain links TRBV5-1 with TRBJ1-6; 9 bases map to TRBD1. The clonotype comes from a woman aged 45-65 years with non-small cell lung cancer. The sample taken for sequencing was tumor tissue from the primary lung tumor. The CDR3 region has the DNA TGCGCCAGCAGTTTAGAGGGACAGGGAACCAGGTCACCCCTCCACTTT. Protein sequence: CASSLEGQGTRSPLHF.